This paragraph reports one TCR beta chain. This record comes from a study of CXCR3-negative and CXCR3-positive naive CD8 T cells. UMI-labeled 5' RACE TRB cDNA libraries were prepared from the cells. Reprocessing the 5' RACE reads, TCRdb reports a single entry for every CDR3 protein and omits DNA. The listing records fewer than 80,000 distinct CDR3 sequences. The CDR3 sequence is 16 residues long. Germline values: CDR1 SQVTM, CDR2 ANQGSEA. This sequence joins TRBV29-1 and TRBJ2-3. The sample consisted of naive CXCR3- CD8+ T cells from blood. Noted subset: CD45RO-CCR7+CD27+CD95- naive CD8+ T cells lacking CXCR3 (TNR3-). The receptor was isolated from a human donor in good health. Some clones in this sample may be carry-over from other donors' samples. CDR3 loop: CSVEDPQVIRTDTQYF.